Given below is one TCR beta chain in context. This clonotype occurred many times. Its binding antigen is unknown. Base qualities are not recorded, but no much larger clone differs from it by a single base. Graves' hyperthyroidism was defined as stable when no progression to ophthalmopathy occurred over 18 months of follow-up. The hyperthyroidism patients were between 18 and 65 years old and newly diagnosed, with a disease duration of less than 2 months. Patients with uncontrolled infections, other autoimmune diseases, pregnancy or lactation were excluded. Diagnoses relied on clinical symptoms, serum thyroxine and TRAb, thyroid ultrasound and orbital computed tomography. PBMCs were separated from approximately 9.9 ml of fresh peripheral blood using Ficoll-Paque density gradient centrifugation. Total RNA was extracted with Trizol reagent, and quality was checked on an Agilent 2100 Bioanalyzer. From the cysteine through the phenylalanine, the CDR3 covers 15 amino acids. CDR3 DNA is the only sequence kept; it has 45 bases, read in frame from the first base. V and J lose 6 bases and 8 bases, and a span of 20 bases separates them.

The data originate from a study of T cells in Graves' hyperthyroidism and ophthalmopathy (dated by TCRdb to between 2018 and 2020). Turning to the overall study: Peripheral blood was collected at initial diagnosis, before any treatment. A discovery cohort of about 95 patients, roughly 45 with Graves' ophthalmopathy and about 60 with stable Graves' hyperthyroidism, was used to find distinguishing TCR V-J signatures. Prospective prediction of ophthalmopathy was tested in an independent validation cohort of 18 to 20 hyperthyroidism patients and some 17 patients who later progressed to ophthalmopathy. The 75 to 100 discovery patients were randomly split 7:3 into training and test sets. In about 6 Graves' hyperthyroidism patients, the study also compared T-cell repertoires from thyroid tissue with T-cell repertoires from blood. After blood sampling, hyperthyroidism patients were treated with methimazole at a starting dose of 30 mg daily, and ophthalmopathy patients were treated with high-dose intravenous methylprednisolone. The paper describes TCR Vbeta CDR3 sequencing of 140 or so peripheral blood samples, made up of around 41 ophthalmopathy patients, approximately 73 hyperthyroidism patients and 17 progressor patients.

General conclusions and limits of the study: During validation, the model predicted progression to ophthalmopathy a median of about 6.5 months ahead of onset, with more than 55% sensitivity and more than 72% specificity. Sample size was not statistically predetermined, and blinding of investigators to group allocation was not performed. Most expanded thyroid clonotypes (frequency above 0.001) were also detected in blood, a finding suggesting that blood repertoires may reflect thyroid immune responses. A 13 V-J signature model separated ophthalmopathy from stable hyperthyroidism, with just over 85% sensitivity and roughly 81% specificity in cross-validation and 80%/75% in testing.

Amplification of TCR beta CDR3 regions was carried out from RNA transcripts. The first round of RT-PCR for the TCR CDR3 was performed with the HTBI primer set and the Qiagen OneStep RT-PCR kit. The libraries were constructed in a second round of multiplex PCR and then size-selected and purified. Sequencing of the libraries was done on an Illumina HiSeq2000 using paired-end 100 bp reads. On the study's bioinformatics: SOAPnuke was used to process the raw data, throwing out any read that contained adapters or uncalled bases, had a mean Phred below 15, or lacked an exact constant-primer or identifier match. High-quality paired reads were merged using COPE v1.2.5, and each unique nucleotide sequence was defined as a clonotype. MiTCR v1.1 was used to align the clonotypes against IMGT TRBV, TRBD and TRBJ reference segments. Analysis was restricted to V-J combinations with a frequency above 0.0001, which covered about 99% of repertoires. A TCS score was defined as the ratio of F50 (clonal expansion) to E x V (chaos), with BLOSUM62-based TCRdist applied between CDR3 peptides within each V-J. Welch's t-statistics and random forest reduced approximately 520 V-J features to some 14, which were used in a naive Bayes classifier (R e1071). TCRdb reran the public reads through fastp at Q25 and MiXCR, keeping productive beta chains. A single entry per CDR3 protein holds the most common genes and DNA from its merged rows. These V and J calls originate from TCRdb's pipeline instead of the authors' own analysis. In all, the sample holds some 560,000 distinct CDR3 sequences, and less than 15% of those were seen once. The ten biggest clones cover about 15% of the sample.

Input material: blood. This receptor was identified in a middle-aged woman with Graves' hyperthyroidism. Rearrangement joined TRBV12-3 or TRBV12-4 to TRBJ1-3; possibly the D gene is TRBD1, per 6 matching bases. The CDR3 amino acid sequence is: CASRPPFWRGDTIYF. The nucleotide sequence is TGTGCCAGCAGACCCCCCTTTTGGAGGGGGGACACCATATATTTT.